Here is one T cell receptor (beta chain) with its context. Its antigen is not yet known. The record has no base qualities; no much larger clone is one base away. The cohort comprised hundreds of healthy bone marrow donors. At the time of sampling, all cohort members were nominally healthy, though unrecorded immune exposures were likely present. The donor tested CMV seronegative and was one of the 352 seronegative cohort members. Each donor provided a peripheral blood sample, and peripheral blood mononuclear cells were used for TCR beta sequencing. The Qiagen DNeasy Blood Extraction Kit was used to extract genomic DNA from the blood cell samples. Library method: the immunoSEQ multiplex PCR assay. The multiplex PCR relied on a mix of 60 forward primers for TCR Vbeta segments and 13 reverse primers for TCR Jbeta segments. The CDR3 region of rearranged TCR beta genes was amplified from genomic DNA by a multiplex PCR assay. On the Illumina HiSeq System, the amplified TCR beta libraries were sequenced as 87-base-pair reads. The original methods were these. A later analysis counted 65 million to 90 million unique TCR beta chains across the 650 to 700 repertoires, and 10 million to 11 million of these chains were shared by at least two donors. Raw reads were error-corrected and collapsed into unique sequences by a nearest-neighbor algorithm in which closely related sequences were merged to remove PCR and sequencing errors. To assign V, D and J gene segments, CDR3 sequences were aligned to IMGT reference sequences. For a sequence to be retained, at least a six-nucleotide match to both a V gene segment and a J gene segment was required. Rearrangements were called productive when the CDR3 lacked stop codons and stayed in frame with V and J; all others were non-productive. CDR3 was defined according to IMGT convention as the region running from the second conserved V-encoded cysteine to the conserved J-encoded phenylalanine. In an earlier analysis of just under 600 of the donors, sequences lacking an unambiguous match to a single V gene segment were excluded. In an earlier analysis of approximately 550 of the donors, V segments were called functional above 56.7% productive rearrangements and were called segregating when the between-donor standard deviation exceeded 5%. A statistical classification framework was developed to diagnose cytomegalovirus status using the catalog of TCR beta chain sequences. In a later analysis, TCR nucleotide sequences were compared against IMGT/GENE-DB human TR gene sequences so that V and J genes could be assigned. In a later analysis, CDR3 sequences and most-parsimonious VDJ recombination scenarios were assigned using the TCRdist pipeline. A later analysis defined each TCR beta chain by its CDR3 amino acid sequence plus V-gene family, and excluded reads lacking a unique V-gene family. As a way to deal with suspected cross-contamination and a sequencing artifact, a later analysis dropped more than 500 nucleotide sequences that were highly shared and had low generation probability. In a later analysis, a clonal expansion index for each public chain was calculated from normalized within-repertoire ranks of inferred template counts. A later analysis computed generation probabilities with a VDJ recombination model fitted to out-of-frame rearrangements, and checked the results against IGoR. In a later analysis, hypergeometric tests were used to score TCR-TCR, TCR-HLA and TCR-CMV co-occurrence, with a repertoire-size bias correction applied to TCR pairs. A later analysis estimated false discovery rates by permuting HLA or CMV assignments 20 times. A later analysis grouped co-occurring TCRs with DBSCAN, adding TCRdist sequence similarity when clustering within HLA-allele-positive subsets. Repertoires with fewer than 30,000 or more than 120,000 public chains, plus five repertoires with anomalous nucleotide sharing, were excluded from co-occurrence clustering. The immuneACCESS repertoire file appears here via TCRdb, limited to in-frame rearrangements. These files lack a portion of the clones; in checked studies, under half of the deficit traces to unresolved V genes, and the cause of the others is not known. V and J calls and clone size come straight from that table; D and trimming were deduced from the DNA. The sample table contains about 95,000 clones; only one count was recorded for roughly 71% of them. In total, the top ten clones hold 4.9% of the sample.

This record comes from a study of cytomegalovirus exposure and HLA in healthy donors (dated by TCRdb to about 2017). Background for the entire study: According to an earlier analysis of 550 to 700 of the donors, 150 million to 200 million T cells yielded roughly 100 million unique TCR beta sequences and 250 to 350 Gb of sequence data. Roughly five DR-DQ haplotypes were handled as single units for association and clustering, since linkage in the cohort was strong. High-throughput TCR immunosequencing, statistical association of individual TCRs with disease status, and machine learning were combined to predict cytomegalovirus infection status. On average, roughly 250,000 unique TCR beta nucleotide sequences were sequenced per donor among 398 genotyped donors of the cohort, with roughly 18% of those sequences being non-productive. To study patterns of TCR occurrence, a later analysis re-analyzed previously published TCR beta repertoires from 650 to 750 donors and added high-resolution HLA genotyping. Of the roughly 400 genotyped donors, about 80% fell in the genetic ancestry cluster associated with self-reported Caucasian donors. Class I and class II HLA loci were covered by the typing at four-digit resolution. The study used immunosequencing to profile the T cell repertoires of more than 650 subjects and linked those repertoires to cytomegalovirus serostatus. Donor age, sex, ethnicity and CMV serostatus were collected together with the repertoire data. A later genetic analysis used genome-wide SNP genotypes for about 60% of the roughly 670 donors, treating that subset as a discovery cohort. An early release that covered some 630 HLA-typed donors contained 300 to 350 gigabases of sequencing data and around 85 million unique TCR sequences. Typing coverage differed by locus: A, B, C, DRB1 and DQB1 were typed in about 620-630 donors, DQA1 in 500 to 550, DPA1 in some 570, and DPB1 in roughly 450. The study aimed to test whether signatures of past pathogen exposure could be identified by cataloging public T cell receptors. Rather than using new phenotypic data, the later analysis identified candidate immune exposures from TCR beta sequences and from how often those sequences occurred across donors. Besides the first cohort of roughly 660 subjects, a separate validation cohort made up of 120 different subjects was used. Every repertoire in the discovery cohort had been generated on one and the same sequencing platform. An earlier analysis of around 640 of the donors used high-throughput TCR beta sequencing to judge whether each TCR beta V gene segment behaved as functional or pseudogenic.

At the junction V is shortened by 5 bases and J by 2 bases, with 9 bases in between. Sequences MNHEY (CDR1) and SMNVEV (CDR2) are obtained from the germline V gene (reference sequence). The CDR3 starts with the cysteine, ends with the phenylalanine, and has 13 residues. Just the 39-base CDR3 DNA is kept, in frame starting at base 1. The research as a whole found: Cytomegalovirus status was reported to be diagnosed by the classifier with high specificity and sensitivity in both the original and validation cohorts. Roughly uniform sequencing depth across donors was assumed in presence/absence analyses, although this assumption may not hold. Three of the identified cytomegalovirus-associated TCR beta chains were confirmed in vitro to be specific for cytomegalovirus antigens. Immune exposure information for the cohort was limited to CMV serostatus. Some IMGT-functional V segments, including TRBV6-2 and TRBV6-3, could not be distinguished by the 87-base-pair reads and were therefore excluded. The earlier analysis of some 540 of the donors excluded roughly 16 rarely observed V segments, including chromosome 9 orphons, because counts were too low. Several of the top co-occurrence clusters appeared to be linked to parvovirus B19, influenza, CMV and Epstein-Barr virus, according to a later analysis. A further reported finding was that TCR beta sequences accurately predicted the HLA-A and HLA-B alleles for most subjects in the first cohort. A later analysis found that HLA-associated TCR beta chains were more clonally expanded and had lower generation probabilities than equally common non-associated chains. A later genetic analysis reported fewer N-insertions in productive TCRs among donors in an Asian-associated ancestry cluster than the roughly 690-donor mean. A later genetic analysis associated a missense DCLRE1C variant with V-gene and J-gene trimming of TCR beta chains, and an independent cohort replicated the association. A later analysis found that TCR association rates varied across HLA loci, with DRB1 alleles showing the most associated TCRs and HLA-C alleles the fewest. It was suggested by the authors that the approach could potentially be generalized to other disease states and immunological phenotypes. Assigning TCR associations to individual alleles was difficult when HLA alleles, especially DR and DQ, strongly co-occurred. According to a later analysis, most CMV-associated TCR beta chains appeared to be HLA-restricted, and the HLA associations seemed to be driven largely by CMV exposure. The study listed 150 to 200 TCR beta chains as associated with cytomegalovirus. In an earlier analysis of 587 of the donors, most TCR beta V segments appeared in productive rearrangements about 90% or about 30% of the time, broadly matching IMGT annotations. Because HLA typing was unavailable for some donors at each locus, only the typed subset was used in association tests. Correlated functional status among segregating V segments might reflect linkage disequilibrium, but an unknown experimental factor could not be ruled out. A group of highly shared sequence variants was considered likely to be a technical artifact of the sequencing pipeline. Across donors, most TCR sequences were observed very rarely, whereas some public TCRs were present in many individuals. In a later analysis, some 17,000 TCR beta sequences were associated with specific HLA alleles at a false discovery rate of 0.05. This cohort had only TCR beta chains sequenced, and the lack of alpha or paired-chain data limited which features could be detected.

This receptor was obtained from a woman between 40 and 50 years old in good health and CMV-seronegative. The chain was built from TRBV27 and TRBJ1-1; a confident D gene designation cannot be given. Sample: PBMCs. The nucleotides read TGTGCCAGCAGTCAGACACCCAACACTGAAGCTTTCTTT. The resulting protein is CASSQTPNTEAFF.